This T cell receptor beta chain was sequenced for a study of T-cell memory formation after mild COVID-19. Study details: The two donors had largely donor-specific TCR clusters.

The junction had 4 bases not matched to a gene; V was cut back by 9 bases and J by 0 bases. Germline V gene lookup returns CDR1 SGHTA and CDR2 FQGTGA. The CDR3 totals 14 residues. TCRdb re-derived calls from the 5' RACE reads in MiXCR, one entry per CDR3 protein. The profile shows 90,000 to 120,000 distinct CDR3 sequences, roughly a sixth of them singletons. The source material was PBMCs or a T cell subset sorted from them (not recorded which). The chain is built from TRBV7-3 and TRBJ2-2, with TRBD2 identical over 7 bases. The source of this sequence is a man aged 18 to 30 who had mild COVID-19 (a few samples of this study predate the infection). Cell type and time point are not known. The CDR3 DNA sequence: TGTGCCAGTAAGCGGGACGCGAACACCGGGGAGCTGTTTTTT. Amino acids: CASKRDANTGELFF. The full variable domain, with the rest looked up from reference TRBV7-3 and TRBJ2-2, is GAGVSQTPSNKVTEKGKYVELRCDPISGHTALYWYRQSLGQGPEFLIYFQGTGAADDSGLPNDRFFAVRPEGSVSTLKIQRTERGDSAVYLCASKRDANTGELFFGEGSRLTVL.